This TCR beta chain is drawn from a study of human T cells and chemical hapten exposure. General study results and limits: The study found that DPC sensitization did not change TCRs above 1 in 1000 frequency.

RNA extraction used unfractionated whole blood as the source of total RNA. This clonotype was counted many times. Antigen unknown. TCRdb fed the 5' RACE reads into MiXCR, producing one record per CDR3 protein. Of about 140,000 distinct CDR3 sequences detected, 4.1% appear once; the ten largest clones hold more than 1.2%. The TCR sequence derives from a female donor in good health.

Here the CDR3 reads CASRDLWSPLHF. The CDR3 nucleotides read TGTGCCAGCCGGGACCTCTGGTCACCCCTCCACTTT. The V call is TRBV11-2, the J call TRBJ1-6; a possible D gene is TRBD1 (5 bases). This CDR3 has 12 residues. V was shortened by 8 bases and J by 10 bases, with 12 bases between the two germline ends. Germline CDR1 is SGHAT and CDR2 is FQNNGV.